This T cell receptor beta chain was sequenced for a study of cytomegalovirus exposure and HLA in healthy donors. Trimming took 0 bases from V and 5 from J, leaving 16 bases between them. The V gene's germline CDR1 is SGHTA and CDR2 FQGTGA. This CDR3 has 17 amino acids. Study-level points and caveats: Rarity held for most TCR sequences, but there were some public TCRs that occurred in many donors. One variant, a missense change in DCLRE1C, was linked in a later analysis to TCR beta V- and J-gene trimming.

To note about this clone: Its specificity is unknown.

Amplification used 60 Vbeta primers and 13 Jbeta primers. The repertoire was sequenced with immunoSEQ multiplex PCR; TCRdb's copy has only in-frame clones and lacks some. The sample yields 69,000 or so clones, about 80% seen once. Donors consisted of healthy bone marrow donors. Sequencing input: PBMCs. This chain joins TRBV7-3 and TRBJ2-2, with TRBD1 as a possible D gene (6 bases). The sequence derives from a man aged 18 to 30 in good health and CMV-seronegative. The chain's CDR3 is CASSLTTAGARTGELFF. In DNA, the CDR3 is TGTGCCAGCAGCTTAACGACGGCAGGGGCCCGAACCGGGGAGCTGTTTTTT.